This TCR beta chain was sequenced during a study of blood T cell repertoires in COVID-19. This clone appeared a few times. Clones were read by immunoSEQ multiplex PCR, and TCRdb kept only the in-frame ones, dropping some. The table includes 300,000 or so clones, more than 85% detected once. A Seattle source enrolled patients during active infection and followed them longitudinally. With 0 bases removed from V and 1 base from J, the gap between germline ends came to 9 bases. CDR3 size: 15 residues. The V gene's germline CDR1 is LNHNV and CDR2 YYDKDF (reference sequence). Material for sequencing was peripheral blood. The chain couples TRBV15 to TRBJ1-2; no clear D gene. The receptor was derived from a woman aged 25 to 45 with COVID-19, enrolled during active disease. The CDR3 is CATSRDPHSNYGYTF. Written as DNA, the CDR3 is TGTGCCACCAGCAGAGATCCCCACAGTAACTATGGCTACACCTTC.